This entry concerns a single T cell receptor beta chain. Its specificity is unknown. Primers for the PCR totalled 60 Vbeta and 13 Jbeta. The table came from immunoSEQ multiplex PCR; TCRdb's copy has only in-frame clones and leaves some out. The table records 80,000 or so clones, roughly 75% of them present only once. Germline CDR1 SGHTA, CDR2 FQGNSA. CDR3 length: 15 residues. J gave up 2 bases and V 1 base, and 4 bases lay outside the gene matches. This entry belongs to a study of cytomegalovirus exposure and HLA in healthy donors. Study findings and constraints: Researchers reported in a later analysis that a missense DCLRE1C variant was tied to TCR beta V- and J-gene trimming. Earlier analysis looked at TCR beta V segments, and most were productive about 90% or about 30% of the time.

This TCR was recovered from a woman between 35 and 50 years old in good health and CMV-seronegative. The rearrangement joins TRBV7-2 to TRBJ2-7; 8 bases fit TRBD2. The sample consisted of PBMCs. CDR3 nucleotide sequence: TGTGCCAGCAGCTTAGGGACTAGCACCGCCTACGAGCAGTACTTC. Residues: CASSLGTSTAYEQYF.